This is a list of T cell receptor beta chains from one sample in a study of shared clonotypes between healthy human individuals. Clones were sequenced by immunoSEQ multiplex PCR, and TCRdb holds only the in-frame ones, with some missing. Here the sample spans about 450,000 clones, around 79% being singletons. Input material: PBMCs. The receptors come from a woman aged 40 to 55 in good health. Some clones in this sample may be carry-over from other donors' samples. CDR3s include the opening cysteine and the closing phenylalanine or tryptophan.

>TRBV14
CASSAIGGPGEQYF
>TRBV29-1
CSILAVYQETQYF
>TRBV5-6
CASSETSYEQYF
>TRBV4-3
CASSQDQGLTYEQYF
>TRBV28
CASSLSSSSYEQYF
>TRBV6-5
CASSYRVKDQPQHF
>TRBV27
CASSIGTNTDTQYF
>TRBV7-2
CASSLGHTGGEQFF
>TRBV7-8
CASSSGGGYGYTF
>TRBV5-1
CASSLSGGKDGYTF
>TRBV9
CASSFGLSYGYTF
>TRBV6-5
CASSYKLAGEAEQFF
>TRBV5-6
CASSVASNYGYTF
>TRBV4-3
CASSQGRTSSGEQYF
>TRBV21-1
CASSNVADRSCYEQYF
>TRBV19
CASSMQGDRAQWPQHF
>TRBV6-6
CASTDTGQGDEQYF
>TRBV28
CASSSVDRGDTQYF
>TRBV7-6
CASSFSGNQETQYF
>TRBV7-2
CASSLVASGRWSYNEQFF
>TRBV29-1
CSVDRTSGRQETQYF
>TRBV6-5
CASSYSGGEENEQYF
>TRBV7-6
CASSLSESGNTIYF
>TRBV7-6
CASSLEGLNTGELFF
>TRBV27
CASSFGGLSSYNEQFF
>TRBV25-1
CASSESGTSGTQETQYF
>TRBV18
CASSPRPPESTEAFF
>TRBV5-1
CASSPTSYNEQFF
>TRBV27
CASSYGVNNEQFF
>TRBV19
CASSIGQGNQPQHF
>TRBV11-2
CASSLGGGGEIYEQYF
>TRBV10-3
CATQTGTGELFF
>TRBV9
CASSVASMSDTQYF